This T cell receptor (beta chain) was profiled in a study of blood T cell repertoires in COVID-19. This table comes from immunoSEQ multiplex PCR, and its TCRdb copy is limited to in-frame clones, with some not included. Of 60,000 to 70,000 clones in the sample, around 85% are singletons; the top ten hold 1.4%. The CDR3 totals 14 residues. Germline CDR1 reads SGHDT; CDR2 reads YYEEEE. V was trimmed by 2 bases and J by 13 bases, leaving 16 bases between them. The chain is built from TRBV5-6 and TRBJ1-6; D is uncertain. The receptor's source is a woman aged 60 to 75 with acute or convalescent COVID-19. The sample taken for sequencing was peripheral blood. The CDR3, as DNA: TGTGCCAGCAGCTTAAAAGGGTTGGGCGGGCCCCTCCACTTT. Protein: CASSLKGLGGPLHF.